This TCR beta chain was recovered during a study of long-term antiretroviral therapy in people with HIV. The assay used was immunoSEQ (version v3.0), run at survey level. Only in-frame clones appear in the TCRdb table, and some are missing; sequencing was by immunoSEQ multiplex PCR. The table has around 20,000 clones, 85% seen once. As concerns this clone: The antigen remains undetermined.

Per individual, the PBMC samples numbered at least one pre-ART and at least two post-ART. General study points: Clones that expanded before ART (that is, prior to treatment) dominated the repertoire at all time points.

The receptor comes from a man between 18 and 29 years old with HIV. The material was unsorted PBMCs, obtained about 4 years after starting antiretroviral therapy.

The CDR3: CASSLVYLLHQPQHF. DNA of the CDR3: TGTGCCAGCAGCTTAGTTTATCTCCTCCATCAGCCCCAGCATTTT. The chain employs TRBV7-2 and TRBJ1-5; D call uncertain. Trimming pared 1 base from V and 5 bases from J, leaving 12 bases between. CDR3 length: 15 amino acids. CDR1 SGHTA and CDR2 FQGNSA come from the germline V gene.